This TCR beta chain is drawn from a study of cytotoxic CD8 clonotypes in ibrutinib-treated CLL. The CDR3 length is 11 residues. CDR1 and CDR2 (germline): MNHEY, SVGAGI. V lost 6 bases to trimming and J lost 7 bases, with 9 bases between them. The method was immunoSEQ multiplex PCR; TCRdb's version includes in-frame clones alone and lacks a portion of them. The sample has more than 70,000 clones; about 85% are singletons. This specimen consisted of PBMCs, obtained after 12 months of ibrutinib treatment. V usage is TRBV6-5 and J usage is TRBJ1-2; D is possibly TRBD1 (5 bases). This TCR was sampled from a human donor with chronic lymphocytic leukemia. CDR3 sequence (DNA): TGTGCCAGCAGCCAGGGCGGTGGCTACACCTTC. Translation: CASSQGGGYTF.